The clone carrying this T cell receptor beta chain was seen more than once but under ten times. J gave up 6 bases and V 2 bases, and 6 bases lay outside the gene matches. The germline V gene has CDR1 GTSNPN and CDR2 SVGIG (reference sequence). CDR3 length equals 15 residues. This sample is drawn from a study of blood T cell repertoires in COVID-19. Across the study: COVID-19 samples, acute and convalescent, were from the United States, Italy and Spain. Nucleic acid was either cDNA or gDNA, and it came from T cells, B-cell-depleted T cells, or PBMCs.

Authors' processing steps: Reference gene primers were amplified, and this amplification served to estimate nucleated cell counts. Clones were sequenced by immunoSEQ multiplex PCR, and TCRdb holds only the in-frame ones, with some missing. D and trimming were read from the DNA, whereas the V and J calls and clone size are those reported in that table. The table records some 150,000 clones, more than 80% of them present only once. This TCR was recovered from a man in his 70s with acute or convalescent COVID-19. The rearrangement uses TRBV30 and TRBJ2-1, with 11 bases aligning to TRBD2. Input material: peripheral blood. The CDR3: CAWSPYSGGANEQFF. The CDR3 coding sequence is TGTGCCTGGAGTCCTTATAGCGGGGGGGCCAATGAGCAGTTCTTC. The variable domain in full, with the rest retrieved from reference TRBV30 and TRBJ2-1, is SQTIHQWPATLVQPVGSPLSLECTVEGTSNPNLYWYRQAAGRGLQLLFYSVGIGQISSEVPQNLSASRPQDRQFILSSKKLLLSDSGFYLCAWSPYSGGANEQFFGPGTRLTVL.